These 13 T cell receptor beta chains were all obtained from the same sample, sequenced in a study of shared clonotypes between healthy human individuals. Measured with immunoSEQ multiplex PCR; TCRdb has only the in-frame clones, and not every one. The sample yields roughly 660,000 clones, about 92% seen once. Sequenced: memory CD8+ T cells from PBMCs. Subset defined: CD45RO+ cells pooled with CCR7-negative TemRA cells. These receptor sequences come from a man younger than 35 in good health. Some clones in this sample may be carry-over from other donors' samples.

The rearrangement joins TRBV5-4 to TRBJ2-7; 8 nucleotides line up with TRBD1. Unmatched junction bases numbered 11, after V lost 7 bases and J lost 5 bases. The CDR3 contains 14 residues. Germline CDR1 is SGHNT and CDR2 is YYREEE (reference sequence). CDR3 amino acids: CASAQRQGIDEQYF. CDR3 in DNA: TGTGCCAGCGCCCAACGACAGGGGATCGACGAGCAGTACTTC.

The V call is TRBV29-1, the J call TRBJ2-2; perhaps TRBD1 as D (5 bases). The CDR3 is made up of 14 amino acids. Germline V gives CDR1 SQVTM, CDR2 ANQGSEA. Trimming removed 3 bases at V and 3 bases at J, with 11 bases between. CDR3 protein: CSVETDSYTGELFF. In nucleotides, the CDR3 is TGCAGCGTTGAGACCGACAGCTACACCGGGGAGCTGTTTTTT.

This clone showed up just a few times. This CDR3 reads CASRVGNQPQHF. CDR3 coding DNA: TGTGCCAGCAGGGTCGGCAATCAGCCCCAGCATTTT. This chain joins TRBV27 and TRBJ1-5; D is unclear. The germline V gene encodes CDR1 MNHEY and CDR2 SMNVEV (reference sequence). V was shortened by 6 bases and J by 2 bases, with 5 bases between the two germline ends. This CDR3 has 12 amino acids.

The chain carries TRBV11-2 and TRBJ2-7; 8 bases match TRBD1. The CDR3 totals 15 residues. V was clipped by 5 bases and J by 3 bases; unmatched bases: 9. From germline, CDR1 is SGHAT and CDR2 FQNNGV. The CDR3 nucleotides read TGTGCCAGCAGCGGACGGACAGGGATTCGCTACGAGCAGTACTTC. Amino acids: CASSGRTGIRYEQYF. The full variable domain, completed using reference TRBV11-2 and TRBJ2-7, is EAGVAQSPRYKIIEKRQSVAFWCNPISGHATLYWYQQILGQGPKLLIQFQNNGVVDDSQLPKDRFSAERLKGVDSTLKIQPAKLEDSAVYLCASSGRTGIRYEQYFGPGTRLTVT.

The rearrangement joins TRBV30 to TRBJ1-2; no reliable D call. V gave up 0 bases and J gave up 8 bases, with 13 bases separating them. The germline CDR1 and CDR2 sequences are GTSNPN and SVGIG (reference sequence). The CDR3 length is 13 residues. The CDR3 reads CAWSVLGEGGYTF. The CDR3 DNA follows: TGTGCCTGGAGTGTACTCGGGGAAGGGGGCTACACCTTC.

This clone was seen just once. The CDR3 loop is CASSFSPRGLQPQHF. The CDR3 nucleotides are TGTGCCAGCAGTTTCTCACCCAGGGGGCTCCAGCCCCAGCATTTT. The V call is TRBV28, the J call TRBJ1-5; TRBD1 matches at 8 bases. CDR3 size: 15 residues. Looked up from germline, CDR1 is MDHEN and CDR2 is SYDVKM. V lost 3 bases and J lost 7; bases outside the gene matches: 8.

The chain recombines TRBV15 with TRBJ2-3, with 9 bases aligning to TRBD2. V dropped 3 bases and J dropped 4; count of bases not matched to a gene: 8. The CDR3 totals 16 residues. Germline values: CDR1 LNHNV, CDR2 YYDKDF (reference sequence). As DNA, the CDR3 is TGTGCCACCAGCAGGGAGCTAGCGGGACGTGCAGATACGCAGTATTTT. This codes for CATSRELAGRADTQYF.

The genes are TRBV4-1 and TRBJ1-5, with D possibly being TRBD1 (6 bases). Deletions cut 6 bases from V and 6 bases from J, with 12 bases between. The CDR3 sequence is 13 residues long. Germline assignment: CDR1 MGHRA and CDR2 YSYEKL. This CDR3 is CASSPGVSQPQHF. The CDR3 DNA reads as TGCGCCAGCAGTCCAGGGGTAAGTCAGCCCCAGCATTTT.

This clone was detected once. The chain uses TRBV2 and TRBJ1-2, with 9 nucleotides matching TRBD1. The CDR3 is 14 residues long. V was pared by 4 bases and J by 4 bases, with 4 bases of the junction left unmatched. CDR1 and CDR2 (germline): SNHLY, FYNNEI. The CDR3 DNA is TGTGCCAGCAGTGGGGACAGGGATGGCTATGGCTACACCTTC. This gives the protein CASSGDRDGYGYTF.

The chain recombines TRBV15 with TRBJ2-5, with 10 bases lining up with TRBD1. The end of the DNA fits TRBJ2-7 better, so the J call may be wrong. Germline V lookup: CDR1 LNHNV, CDR2 YYDKDF (reference sequence). This CDR3 has 17 amino acids. DNA for the CDR3: TGTGCCACCAGCAGAGGAGGACCCGGACAGGGGGCCTACGAGCAGTACTTC. Translating gives CATSRGGPGQGAYEQYF.

This chain uses TRBV5-6 with TRBJ1-4, with D perhaps TRBD1 (5 bases). The germline V gene encodes CDR1 SGHDT and CDR2 YYEEEE. The ends were cut back, 4 bases at V and 6 bases at J, with 13 bases in the middle. The CDR3 has 14 amino acids. CDR3 sequence (DNA): TGTGCCAGCAGCCCCGGGGCGTGGGATGAAAAACTGTTTTTT. It specifies CASSPGAWDEKLFF.

V usage is TRBV28 and J usage is TRBJ1-5; 7 bases align to TRBD1. This CDR3 has 15 amino acids. The ends lost 5 bases at V and 1 base at J; junction bases unmatched: 5. Germline V gives CDR1 MDHEN, CDR2 SYDVKM. CDR3 loop: CASSRGTASNQPQHF. The CDR3 nucleotides are TGTGCCAGCAGTAGGGGGACAGCAAGCAATCAGCCCCAGCATTTT.

The rearrangement uses TRBV28 and TRBJ1-6; D unclear. The germline V gene has CDR1 MDHEN and CDR2 SYDVKM. V lost 3 bases and J lost 1, with 13 bases in between. CDR3 length: 17 residues. This CDR3 reads CASSFLGEESYNSPLHF. The CDR3 DNA sequence: TGTGCCAGCAGTTTCTTGGGCGAGGAATCCTATAATTCACCCCTCCACTTT.